Following are 18 T cell receptor beta chains from one sample sequenced in a study of shared clonotypes between healthy human individuals. The assay was immunoSEQ multiplex PCR, and TCRdb's table has in-frame clones only and misses some. The profile shows under 1 million clones, just over 95% of them singletons. The naive CD8 subset, CD45RO-negative cells positively selected for CCR7, excluded terminally differentiated effector memory CD45RA+ cells. Sequenced material: naive CD8+ T cells sorted from blood. All receptors come from a man aged 25 to 45 in good health.

The chain combines TRBV11-2 with TRBJ2-6, with TRBD1 as a possible D gene (6 bases). V lost 5 bases to trimming and J lost 1 base, with 12 bases between them. The CDR3 covers 16 residues. Germline lookup yields CDR1 SGHAT and CDR2 FQNNGV. The CDR3 protein is CASSALRGSGANVLTF. DNA for the CDR3: TGTGCCAGCAGCGCACTCAGGGGATCTGGGGCCAACGTCCTGACTTTC.

The genes are TRBV13 and TRBJ2-7; D gene uncertain. The CDR3 runs to 15 residues. The V and J ends lost 5 bases and 2 bases respectively, with 16 bases between them. The germline V gene encodes CDR1 PRHDT and CDR2 FYEKMQ (reference sequence). This CDR3 is CASSTSQNSTYEQYF. The CDR3 nucleotides read TGTGCCAGCAGCACCTCACAGAACTCGACCTACGAGCAGTACTTC.

This chain uses TRBV7-9 with TRBJ2-5; 9 bases are shared with TRBD2. CDR1 SEHNR and CDR2 FQNEAQ come from the germline V gene (reference sequence). V lost 3 bases, J lost 3 bases, and 2 bases stayed unmatched. This CDR3 comprises 14 residues. DNA of the CDR3: TGTGCCAGCAGCTTCCCTAGCGGGAAAGAGACCCAGTACTTC. It encodes CASSFPSGKETQYF. The complete variable domain, with remaining parts taken from reference TRBV7-9 and TRBJ2-5, reads DTGVSQNPRHKITKRGQNVTFRCDPISEHNRLYWYRQTLGQGPEFLTYFQNEAQLEKSRLLSDRFSAERPKGSFSTLEIQRTEQGDSAMYLCASSFPSGKETQYFGPGTRLLVL.

This clone occurred once. The chain joins TRBV14 to TRBJ1-2; D gene ambiguous. CDR1 and CDR2 from the germline V gene are SGHDN and FVKESK. Trimming took off 0 bases at V and 4 bases at J, with 18 bases between the two ends. The CDR3 has 17 residues. The CDR3: CASSQEAIFQKSYGYTF. Here the CDR3 DNA reads TGTGCCAGCAGCCAAGAGGCTATCTTTCAGAAGAGCTATGGCTACACCTTC.

The V and J genes are TRBV7-8 and TRBJ1-4; D is undetermined. V gave up 1 base and J gave up 3 bases, with 6 bases separating them. The CDR3 sequence is 14 residues long. CDR1 is SGHVS, CDR2 FQNEAQ, per germline. As DNA, the CDR3 is TGTGCCAGCAGCTTAGGAGGGTCTAATGAAAAACTGTTTTTT. Amino acids: CASSLGGSNEKLFF.

The count of this clone is one. The chain's CDR3 is CASSLSVRSGTWTDTQYF. CDR3 DNA sequence: TGTGCCAGCAGCCTTTCCGTAAGGAGCGGGACTTGGACAGATACGCAGTATTTT. The chain uses TRBV4-2 and TRBJ2-3; TRBD2 matches at 7 bases. This CDR3 comprises 18 residues. The J segment lost 3 bases and the V segment lost 4 bases, leaving 16 bases of the junction unmatched. CDR1 LGHNA and CDR2 YNFKEQ come from the germline V gene.

The CDR3 sequence is CASSRQSGAGENIQYF. CDR3 coding DNA: TGTGCCAGCAGCCGTCAGTCAGGGGCGGGGGAAAACATTCAGTACTTC. The chain employs TRBV11-2 and TRBJ2-4, with D possibly being TRBD2 (7 bases). CDR3 length: 16 residues. The V gene lost 5 bases and the J gene lost 5 bases, with 19 bases spanning the gap. Germline loops: CDR1 SGHAT, CDR2 FQNNGV.

The rearrangement uses TRBV27 and TRBJ2-7; D possibly corresponds to TRBD1 (5 bases). V dropped 5 bases and J dropped 6 bases, with 11 bases sitting between them. Germline V gives CDR1 MNHEY, CDR2 SMNVEV (reference sequence). The CDR3 runs to 12 residues. CDR3 loop: CASSRKGVEQYF. Here the CDR3 DNA reads TGTGCCAGCAGTCGTAAAGGGGTCGAGCAGTACTTC.

V is TRBV5-5 and J is TRBJ1-1; no definite D call. The CDR3 loop spans 13 amino acids. Trimming removed 4 bases at V and 5 bases at J, with 12 bases between. CDR1 is SGHKS and CDR2 is YYEKEE in the germline V gene (reference sequence). The CDR3 bases are TGTGCCAGCAGCCGGTCGGATGCGACTGAAGCTTTCTTT. Its translation: CASSRSDATEAFF. The full variable domain, completed using reference TRBV5-5 and TRBJ1-1, is DAGVTQSPTHLIKTRGQQVTLRCSPISGHKSVSWYQQVLGQGPQFIFQYYEKEERGRGNFPDRFSARQFPNYSSELNVNALLLGDSALYLCASSRSDATEAFFGQGTRLTVV.

This clone was counted between two and nine times. The chain employs TRBV15 and TRBJ1-2; 8 bases fit TRBD1. V was clipped by 4 bases and J by 7 bases; unmatched bases: 8. The CDR3 covers 14 residues. Germline V gene data show CDR1 as LNHNV and CDR2 as YYDKDF (reference sequence). The CDR3 loop is CATSTRTGISGYTF. CDR3 bases: TGTGCCACCAGCACCAGGACAGGGATCAGTGGCTACACCTTC.

This chain joins TRBV5-4 and TRBJ2-7; D not certain. Trimming took 2 bases from V and 4 from J, leaving 10 bases between them. CDR1 SGHNT and CDR2 YYREEE come from the germline V gene (reference sequence). This CDR3 is 13 amino acids long. The CDR3 loop reads CASSFGLKYEQYF. DNA for the CDR3: TGTGCCAGCAGCTTCGGCCTGAAGTACGAGCAGTACTTC.

The rearrangement uses TRBV6-1 and TRBJ2-2; no firm D call. Deletions cut 6 bases from V and 6 bases from J, with 14 bases between. The length of the CDR3 is 14 residues. CDR1 is MNHNS and CDR2 is SASEGT in the germline V gene. For the CDR3, the DNA is TGTGCCAGCAGCGGAAGGGTAGAGGCCGGGGAGCTGTTTTTT. Translation gives CASSGRVEAGELFF.

The CDR3: CSVLQPNGGYTF. CDR3 DNA sequence: TGCAGCGTTCTCCAGCCCAATGGGGGCTACACCTTC. This chain uses TRBV29-1 with TRBJ1-2; D not resolved. Between the trimmed V and J ends, which lost 5 bases and 8 bases, there was a span of 15 bases. The CDR3 sequence is 12 residues long. Germline CDR1 and CDR2: SQVTM and ANQGSEA.

The J gene is TRBJ2-1, the V gene TRBV5-5; D uncertain. Germline CDR1 and CDR2: SGHKS and YYEKEE (reference sequence). The CDR3 has 14 residues. V was pared by 0 bases and J by 8 bases, with 12 bases between. The DNA of the CDR3 is TGTGCCAGCAGCTTGGTCGTCGGTGGGTATGAGCAGTTCTTC. Residues: CASSLVVGGYEQFF.

This clone has just one count. J is TRBJ2-7 and V is TRBV27, with 7 bases lining up with TRBD1. CDR1 is MNHEY and CDR2 is SMNVEV in the germline V gene (reference sequence). Trimming cost V 6 bases and J 3 bases; bases outside gene matches: 11. This CDR3 is 15 amino acids long. The CDR3 loop reads CASSQAGTEIYEQYF. The CDR3 DNA reads as TGTGCCAGCAGCCAAGCTGGGACAGAGATCTACGAGCAGTACTTC.

With respect to this clone: Other DNA sequences in this sample translate to the same CDR3. V is TRBV5-1 and J is TRBJ2-7; 10 bases are a match to TRBD1. Germline CDR1 SGHRS, CDR2 YFSETQ. The CDR3 covers 15 residues. Losses at the gene ends were 2 bases for V and 2 bases for J; bases not matched to a gene: 4. The CDR3 DNA reads TGCGCCAGCAGCTTAGGACAGGGGGTGCCCTACGAGCAGTACTTC. Protein sequence: CASSLGQGVPYEQYF.

J is TRBJ2-7 and V is TRBV29-1; weak D call: TRBD2 (6 bases). V lost 7 bases, J lost 2 bases, and 15 bases lay in between. The CDR3 length is 13 residues. CDR1 and CDR2 (germline): SQVTM, ANQGSEA. This CDR3 is CSAGGESPYEQYF. The CDR3 nucleotides are TGCAGCGCAGGAGGGGAGTCCCCCTACGAGCAGTACTTC.

The chain is built from TRBV28 and TRBJ2-2; 11 bases line up with TRBD1. This CDR3 is built from 15 residues. Germline V gives CDR1 MDHEN, CDR2 SYDVKM. V lost 6 bases and J lost 7; bases outside the gene matches: 7. The CDR3 bases are TGTGCCAGCAGCTCTGGGACAGGGGGTGTCGGGGAGCTGTTTTTT. Protein product: CASSSGTGGVGELFF.